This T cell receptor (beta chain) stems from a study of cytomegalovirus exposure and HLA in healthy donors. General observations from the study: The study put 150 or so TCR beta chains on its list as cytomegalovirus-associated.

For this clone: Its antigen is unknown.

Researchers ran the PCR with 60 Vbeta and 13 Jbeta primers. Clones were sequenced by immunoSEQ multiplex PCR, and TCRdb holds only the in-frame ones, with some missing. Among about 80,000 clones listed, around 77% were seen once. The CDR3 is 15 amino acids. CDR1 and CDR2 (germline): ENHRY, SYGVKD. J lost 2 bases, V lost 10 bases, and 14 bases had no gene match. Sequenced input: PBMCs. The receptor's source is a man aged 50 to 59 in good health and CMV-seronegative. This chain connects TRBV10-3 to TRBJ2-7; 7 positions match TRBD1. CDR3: CASRDNRDRPYEQYF. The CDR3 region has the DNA TGTGCCAGTCGGGACAACCGGGACAGACCCTACGAGCAGTACTTC.